This T cell receptor beta chain stems from a study of cytomegalovirus exposure and HLA in healthy donors. The CDR3 totals 13 residues. With 8 bases removed from V and 7 bases from J, the gap between germline ends came to 12 bases. The germline V gene encodes CDR1 MNHNY and CDR2 SVGAGI (reference sequence). The PCR contained 60 Vbeta and 13 Jbeta primers. Profiling relied on immunoSEQ multiplex PCR, and the TCRdb table lists in-frame clones only, not all of them. Of more than 110,000 clones in the sample, about four fifths were seen once. Sequenced sample: PBMCs. The chain has TRBV6-6 and TRBJ1-6; a weak D match, TRBD1 (5 bases). The clonotype comes from a man aged 40-49 years in good health and CMV-seropositive. CDR3 DNA: TGTGCCAGCGGTGCAGGGATGAATTCACCCCTCCACTTT. This gives the protein CASGAGMNSPLHF.